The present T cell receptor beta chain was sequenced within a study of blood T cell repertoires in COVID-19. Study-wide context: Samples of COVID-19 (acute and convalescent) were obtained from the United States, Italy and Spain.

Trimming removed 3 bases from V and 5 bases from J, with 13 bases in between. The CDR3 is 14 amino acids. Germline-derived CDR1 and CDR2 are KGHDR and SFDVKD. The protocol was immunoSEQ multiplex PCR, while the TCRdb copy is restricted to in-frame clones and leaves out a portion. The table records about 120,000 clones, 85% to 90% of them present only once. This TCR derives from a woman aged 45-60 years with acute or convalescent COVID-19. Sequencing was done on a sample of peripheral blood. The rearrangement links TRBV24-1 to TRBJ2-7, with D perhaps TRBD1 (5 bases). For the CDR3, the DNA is TGTGCCACCAGTGATAGGGGTATTTCGGACGAGCAGTACTTC. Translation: CATSDRGISDEQYF.